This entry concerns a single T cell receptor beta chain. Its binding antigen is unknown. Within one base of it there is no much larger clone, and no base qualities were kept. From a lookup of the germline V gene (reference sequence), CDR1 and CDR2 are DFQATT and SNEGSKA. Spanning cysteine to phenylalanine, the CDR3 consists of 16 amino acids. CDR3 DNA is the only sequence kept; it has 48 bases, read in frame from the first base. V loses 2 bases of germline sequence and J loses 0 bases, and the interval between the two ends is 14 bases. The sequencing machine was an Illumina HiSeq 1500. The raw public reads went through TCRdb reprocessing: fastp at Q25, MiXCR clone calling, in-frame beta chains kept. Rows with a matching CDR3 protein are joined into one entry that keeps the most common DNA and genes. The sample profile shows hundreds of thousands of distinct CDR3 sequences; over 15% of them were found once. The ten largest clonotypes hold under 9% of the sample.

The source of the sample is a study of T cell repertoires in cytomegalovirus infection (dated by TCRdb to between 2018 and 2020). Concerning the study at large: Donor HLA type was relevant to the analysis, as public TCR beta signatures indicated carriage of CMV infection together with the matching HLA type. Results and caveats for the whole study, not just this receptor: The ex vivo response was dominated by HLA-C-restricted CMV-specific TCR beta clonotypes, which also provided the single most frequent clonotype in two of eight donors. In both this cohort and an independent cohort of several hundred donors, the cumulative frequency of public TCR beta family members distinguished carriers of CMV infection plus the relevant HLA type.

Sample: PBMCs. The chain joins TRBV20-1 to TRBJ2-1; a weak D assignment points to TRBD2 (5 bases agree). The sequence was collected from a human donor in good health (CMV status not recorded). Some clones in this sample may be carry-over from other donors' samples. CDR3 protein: CSARRGPASSYNEQFF. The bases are TGCAGTGCTAGAAGAGGGCCGGCCAGCTCCTACAATGAGCAGTTCTTC.